This TCR beta chain is drawn from a study of T cells after yellow fever vaccination. The study, taken as a whole, reports: Abundant bulk-derived clonotypes could contaminate FACS-sorted repertoires.

TCR cDNA was made by 5'RACE template switching, adding a universal primer site and UMIs. TCRdb reprocessed the 5' RACE reads via MiXCR and lists one record per CDR3 protein. The sample includes fewer than 350,000 distinct CDR3 sequences, around 4% of them seen just once. A note on this clonotype: What it binds is not known.

This CDR3 comprises 12 residues. With 7 bases removed from V and 6 bases from J, the gap between germline ends came to 12 bases. This rearrangement joins TRBV12-3 or TRBV12-4 to TRBJ1-1, with D possibly TRBD1 on 5 matching bases. The source was PBMCs, collected on the day of the yellow fever booster vaccination. The TCR was taken from a man between 18 and 29 years old who received the YFV17D yellow fever vaccine. As DNA, the CDR3 is TGTGCCAGCATTGGGGGTTTCGCTGAAGCTTTCTTT. Translation gives CASIGGFAEAFF.